This T cell receptor beta chain was sequenced in a study of blood T cells in healthy people across ages. General study results and limits: In long-lived donors, naive CD4+ cell counts and diversity exceeded those of aged donors.

For this clonotype: The antigen remains undetermined.

CDR1 and CDR2 (germline): DFQATT, SNEGSKA (reference sequence). V was pared by 0 bases and J by 7 bases, with 8 bases between. This CDR3 has 12 residues. The sample, 7.5 to 10 milliliters of peripheral blood, was drawn from each donor. A second PCR of roughly 7 to 11 cycles used a sample-barcoded 5' primer and a J-beta primer mix. MiXCR, run by TCRdb on the 5' RACE reads, gives a single entry per CDR3 protein. The table lists 730,000 or so distinct CDR3 sequences, approximately 39% of them singletons. The rearrangement joins TRBV20-1 to TRBJ2-3; weak D call: TRBD2 (6 bases). The clonotype was recovered from a woman aged 55-70 years in good health. Sequencing was carried out using blood. CDR3 in amino acids: CSAREGLNTQYF. CDR3 coding DNA: TGCAGTGCTAGAGAAGGACTAAATACGCAGTATTTT.